This T cell receptor beta chain appears in the sequencing data of a study of T cell changes during pregnancy in multiple sclerosis. Sequencing was performed with immunoSEQ multiplex PCR; in TCRdb, only in-frame clones are kept and a portion is missing. The sample includes fewer than 35,000 clones, around 90% of them seen just once. V was trimmed by 4 bases and J by 6 bases, leaving 10 bases between them. The CDR3 sequence is 13 residues long. CDR1 is ENHRY and CDR2 is SYGVKD in the germline V gene. This clonotype was sampled from a female donor in good health, enrolled as a control in a pregnancy study. Material: CD4+ T cells from peripheral blood mononuclear cells, obtained in the third trimester of pregnancy. This chain uses TRBV10-3 with TRBJ1-5, with D possibly matching TRBD1 (6 bases). The CDR3 DNA reads as TGTGCCATCAGTGTGGACAGTATTCAGCCCCAGCATTTT. It translates to CAISVDSIQPQHF.